Presented here are 18 T cell receptor beta chains from one specimen sequenced in a study of radiotherapy plus CTLA-4 blockade in lung cancer. TCRdb keeps only in-frame clones here, not all; method: immunoSEQ multiplex PCR. The table shows about 120,000 clones, with 90% occurring only once. Source: peripheral blood, taken from a patient treated with radiotherapy plus ipilimumab. The receptor source for this set is a human donor with non-small cell lung cancer that progressed on radiotherapy plus ipilimumab.

The chain carries TRBV28 and TRBJ1-1; the match to TRBD1 covers 8 bases. CDR1 and CDR2 (germline): MDHEN, SYDVKM. V lost 10 bases and J lost 4; bases outside the gene matches: 8. The CDR3 contains 13 residues. CDR3 sequence: CATRTGLGTEAFF. CDR3 in DNA: TGTGCCACTCGGACAGGGTTGGGCACTGAAGCTTTCTTT. Supplemented by reference TRBV28 and TRBJ1-1, the full variable domain reads DVKVTQSSRYLVKRTGEKVFLECVQDMDHENMFWYRQDPGLGLRLIYFSYDVKMKEKGDIPEGYSVSREKKERFSLILESASTNQTSMYLCATRTGLGTEAFFGQGTRLTVV.

This clone has just a few counts. The rearrangement links TRBV19 to TRBJ1-4; D is perhaps TRBD1 (6 bases). Germline values: CDR1 LNHDA, CDR2 SQIVND (reference sequence). The V end was cut by 4 bases, the J end by 0 bases, with 9 bases between. CDR3 length: 15 amino acids. The CDR3 loop is CASSNRQATNEKLFF. As DNA, the CDR3 is TGTGCCAGTAGTAACAGACAGGCAACTAATGAAAAACTGTTTTTT.

The rearrangement joins TRBV5-1 to TRBJ2-6, with D possibly TRBD1 on 5 matching bases. This CDR3 is 16 amino acids long. The V and J ends lost 5 bases and 4 bases respectively, with 16 bases between them. CDR1 is SGHRS and CDR2 is YFSETQ in the germline V gene. The CDR3 sequence is CASSVSQDIGANVLTF. CDR3 DNA sequence: TGCGCCAGCAGTGTTAGTCAGGACATAGGGGCCAACGTCCTGACTTTC.

In this sample, this clone turned up once. The chain couples TRBV4-1 to TRBJ2-2, with TRBD1 matching 7 bases. The CDR3 sequence is 15 residues long. With V trimmed by 4 bases and J by 4 bases, 6 bases remained unmatched. CDR1 and CDR2 from the germline V gene are MGHRA and YSYEKL. For the CDR3, the DNA is TGCGCCAGCAGCCGCGACAGGGTAGGCACCGGGGAGCTGTTTTTT. Protein product: CASSRDRVGTGELFF.

The rearrangement links TRBV5-4 to TRBJ2-1; 14 bases agree with TRBD2. The V gene end was trimmed by 4 bases and the J gene end by 8 bases; junction bases not matched to a gene: 5. The CDR3 runs to 15 residues. Germline V gene data show CDR1 as SGHNT and CDR2 as YYREEE (reference sequence). The CDR3 here is CASSPGLAGDDEQFF. DNA of the CDR3: TGTGCCAGCAGCCCGGGACTAGCGGGAGATGATGAGCAGTTCTTC.

The chain couples TRBV28 to TRBJ1-2; D is perhaps TRBD1 (6 bases). Germline CDR1 reads MDHEN; CDR2 reads SYDVKM. There are 13 residues in the CDR3. Trimming removed 6 bases from V and 5 bases from J, with 13 bases in between. DNA of the CDR3: TGTGCCAGCAGAACCGGGACAACTTATGGCTACACCTTC. It codes for CASRTGTTYGYTF.

This clone was observed a single time. V gene TRBV6-6 combines with J gene TRBJ2-1, with 7 bases identical to TRBD1. After removal of 5 bases from V and 5 bases from J, the junction contained 6 bases not matched to a gene. Germline lookup yields CDR1 MNHNY and CDR2 SVGAGI (reference sequence). This CDR3 has 14 amino acids. DNA for the CDR3: TGTGCCAGCAGTAGGCAGGGGGAAAACAATGAGCAGTTCTTC. Encoded protein: CASSRQGENNEQFF.

The chain carries TRBV6-5 and TRBJ2-7; maybe TRBD1 (6 bases). CDR1 is MNHEY and CDR2 is SVGAGI in the germline V gene. Between the trimmed V and J ends, which lost 3 bases and 2 bases, there was a span of 8 bases. The CDR3 contains 13 residues. The CDR3 DNA is TGTGCCAGCAGTTATGACAGGACCTACGAGCAGTACTTC. Its translation is CASSYDRTYEQYF.

Here the CDR3 reads CASSLGAGTSTDTQYF. In DNA form, the CDR3 reads TGTGCCAGCAGCTTAGGAGCCGGAACTAGCACAGATACGCAGTATTTT. This rearrangement joins TRBV11-3 to TRBJ2-3; D remains unclear. Per the germline V gene, CDR1 is SGHNT and CDR2 is YENEEA. The CDR3 contains 16 residues. V was shortened by 1 base and J by 0 bases, with 11 bases between the two germline ends.

The gene calls are TRBV19 and TRBJ2-7, with D possibly matching TRBD1 (6 bases). Deletions cut 6 bases from V and 2 bases from J, with 14 bases between. This CDR3 region has 14 residues. In germline, CDR1 is LNHDA, CDR2 SQIVND (reference sequence). The CDR3 region is CASRGAGKPYEQYF. The CDR3 bases are TGTGCCAGTAGGGGGGCCGGGAAACCCTACGAGCAGTACTTC.

The chain joins TRBV2 to TRBJ2-2; 13 nucleotides match TRBD2. The germline gives CDR1 SNHLY, CDR2 FYNNEI. CDR3 length equals 15 residues. With V trimmed by 6 bases and J by 8 bases, 6 bases remained unmatched. CDR3 in amino acids: CASRGTSGIGGELFF. CDR3 sequence (DNA): TGTGCCAGCAGAGGGACTAGCGGGATCGGGGGGGAGCTGTTTTTT.

The chain is built from TRBV6-1 and TRBJ2-3; 11 nucleotides agree with TRBD2. The CDR3 runs 17 residues. Germline CDR1 is MNHNS and CDR2 is SASEGT. V shed 4 bases, J shed 3 bases, and the junction held 9 bases outside the gene matches. In DNA, the CDR3 is TGTGCCAGCAGTGGGAGGCTAGCGGGAGGAGGGACAGATACGCAGTATTTT. Amino acids: CASSGRLAGGGTDTQYF.

The V call is TRBV5-4, the J call TRBJ2-7; either TRBD1 or TRBD2 may fit D (5 bases each). Germline-derived CDR1 and CDR2 are SGHNT and YYREEE (reference sequence). The V and J ends lost 4 bases and 9 bases respectively, with 23 bases between them. This CDR3 has 15 residues. The DNA of the CDR3 is TGTGCCAGCAGCAGCCCCTCCGGGACCCGTCCGAGGCAGTACTTC. This sequence encodes CASSSPSGTRPRQYF.

The chain employs TRBV9 and TRBJ1-1, with a weak D call TRBD1 (5 bases). Trimming left V 4 bases short and J 4 bases short, with 17 bases between. There are 15 residues in the CDR3. The germline V gene encodes CDR1 SGDLS and CDR2 YYNGEE. CDR3 DNA sequence: TGTGCCAGCAGCCCACGGACGGGGGTGGGCACTGAAGCTTTCTTT. Translation gives CASSPRTGVGTEAFF.

This CDR3 reads CASSHPGAGNTIYF. The CDR3 DNA reads TGTGCCAGCAGTCATCCGGGGGCCGGAAACACCATATATTTT. This chain uses TRBV27 with TRBJ1-3, with a possible D match to TRBD1 (6 bases). Germline V gives CDR1 MNHEY, CDR2 SMNVEV (reference sequence). The CDR3 contains 14 residues. Trimming cost V 5 bases and J 4 bases, with 12 bases left between them.

This clone occurred a few times. The V and J genes are TRBV19 and TRBJ1-2; tentatively, D is TRBD1 (5 bases). Looked up from germline, CDR1 is LNHDA and CDR2 is SQIVND (reference sequence). The V end was cut by 5 bases, the J end by 5 bases, with 6 bases between. The CDR3 consists of 11 residues. CDR3 region: CASSRQYGYTF. CDR3 coding DNA: TGTGCCAGTAGTCGACAGTATGGCTACACCTTC.

The CDR3 DNA reads as TGTGCCAGCGACTCTGGAAACACCATATATTTT. This encodes CASDSGNTIYF. The chain employs TRBV6-1 and TRBJ1-3; D gene ambiguous. The CDR3 is made up of 11 amino acids. Germline CDR1 MNHNS, CDR2 SASEGT. Trimming shortened V by 8 bases and J by 0 bases, and 2 bases separated the two germline ends.

The rearrangement uses TRBV6-1 and TRBJ1-1; no reliable D call. Germline CDR1 reads MNHNS; CDR2 reads SASEGT. This CDR3 spans 12 amino acids. Trimming removed 7 bases at V and 2 bases at J, with 8 bases between. Written as DNA, the CDR3 is TGTGCCAGCATGAGGGTAAACACTGAAGCTTTCTTT. Translated: CASMRVNTEAFF.